Included here is one T cell receptor beta chain sequence, with context. There is no known antigen for this receptor. No qualities accompany the bases; no much larger clone lies one base away. A MiSeq instrument was used for deep resolution sequencing, which targeted depths ranging from 1 in 1 million up to 1 in 200,000 T cells, with coverage averaging 10x for each clonotype. The immunoSEQ hsTCRB Kit was used to generate TCR beta libraries. Regarding the original processing steps: Data were analyzed with ImmunoSEQ Data Assistant and ImmunoSEQ Analyzer, with V, D and J genes assigned per IMGT definitions. Clonality, which ranges from 0 to 1, was calculated as one minus the normalized Shannon entropy of productive rearrangement frequencies. Public clonotype analysis was restricted to overrepresented clonotypes comprising at least 0.05% of each patient's repertoire. Approximately 14 age-matched healthy donor repertoires from immuneACCESS were used as controls for clonality. In TCRdb, the immuneACCESS table is reduced to in-frame sequences with V and J assigned. These tables do not hold every clone; where another copy was compared, an unresolved V gene accounts for under half, and the others remain unexplained. That table furnishes V, J and clone size, whereas the DNA furnished D and trimming. In this sample the table shows approximately 280,000 clones, about 72% of which occur a single time. 5.6% of the sample belongs to the ten largest clones.

Per the publication, the time point label means: progressive disease on ibrutinib. Roughly 2.2 micrograms of genomic DNA were extracted from cryopreserved PBMCs for TCR beta library preparation. Longitudinal blood samples from CLL patients on ibrutinib monotherapy were analyzed using high-throughput TCR beta sequencing. The patients took part in an open-label, single-center phase 2 trial of ibrutinib monotherapy. CDR1 and CDR2 (SGHTA, FQGNSA) derive from the germline V gene. Taken from cysteine to phenylalanine, the CDR3 has 16 residues. Kept here is only the CDR3 DNA, which spans 48 bases and is read in frame from base 1. V and J are truncated by 11 bases and 6 bases respectively, leaving an intervening sequence of 25 bases. This specimen belongs to a study of cytotoxic CD8 clonotypes in ibrutinib-treated CLL (dated by TCRdb to 2020 to 2023). Background for the entire study: The cohort included roughly 15 treatment-naive and some 10 relapsed/refractory patients; roughly 17 were IGHV unmutated. On average, each sample yielded 255,043 productive templates and about 100,000 productive rearrangements. Of the 90 or so participants in the trial, 26 had longitudinal samples available. Patients were still on ibrutinib when every remission and progressive disease sample was collected. The response samples were drawn at a median of around eleven months into treatment, with a range of roughly 6 to 36 months. Cryopreserved peripheral blood mononuclear cells were collected before treatment, at response, and at either disease progression or sustained remission. Partial responses were observed in roughly 25 patients and complete responses in 2; after a median follow-up of around 68 months, remission was maintained in approximately 15 patients and progression was observed in roughly twelve. General findings and caveats noted by the study authors: At baseline, clonality was higher than in age-matched healthy donors and showed a strong correlation with circulating CD8+ T-cell counts. At ibrutinib response clonality went up, during sustained remission it held steady, and at progression it dropped back toward baseline. Public clonotypes were found to be uncommon and were observed to contract or remain stable during treatment; the increase in clonality was shown to reflect expansion of private clonotypes at ibrutinib response. Sustained-remission and progressing patients did not have matched sampling times, and lymph node repertoires were not examined.

This sequence was found in a human donor with chronic lymphocytic leukemia. Sequences were derived from PBMCs, sampled at disease progression, from a patient treated with ibrutinib. In this chain, TRBV7-2 is recombined with TRBJ2-2, with a weak D call of TRBD2 (6 bases match). This receptor carries the CDR3 CASTPLRESRAGELFF. In nucleotides, the sequence is TGTGCCTCCACCCCCCTACGGGAGTCTAGGGCCGGGGAGCTGTTTTTT.